A single sample is the source of the 27 T cell receptor beta chains below, sequenced in a study of T cell changes during pregnancy in multiple sclerosis. Generated by immunoSEQ multiplex PCR, the TCRdb table keeps only in-frame clones and is missing some. Of roughly 45,000 clones in the sample, almost 90% are singletons; the top ten hold 1.3% to 1.5%. This material consisted of peripheral blood, taken in the first trimester of pregnancy. These receptors all stem from a female donor in good health, enrolled as a control in a pregnancy study.

The chain employs TRBV7-2 and TRBJ1-2; 9 bases map to TRBD1. J lost 5 bases, V lost 5 bases, and 9 bases had no gene match. The CDR3 consists of 15 residues. Germline CDR1 is SGHTA and CDR2 is FQGNSA. The CDR3 reads CASSLGTGIWYGYTF. DNA of the CDR3: TGTGCCAGCAGCCTGGGGACAGGGATTTGGTATGGCTACACCTTC.

The chain links TRBV28 to TRBJ2-3, with unresolved D. The germline V gene encodes CDR1 MDHEN and CDR2 SYDVKM. V gave up 4 bases and J gave up 6 bases, with 5 bases separating them. The CDR3 spans 11 residues. The CDR3 sequence: CASSSQDTQYF. The CDR3, as DNA: TGTGCCAGCAGTTCGCAGGATACGCAGTATTTT.

The V and J genes are TRBV19 and TRBJ2-5; 8 nucleotides line up with TRBD2. The CDR3 covers 15 residues. V lost 5 bases, J lost 4 bases, and 9 bases stayed unmatched. Germline CDR1 LNHDA, CDR2 SQIVND (reference sequence). The CDR3 spells CASSSSAGVGETQYF. CDR3 sequence (DNA): TGTGCCAGTAGTTCCTCAGCGGGAGTGGGAGAGACCCAGTACTTC.

The chain is built from TRBV7-3 and TRBJ2-3; D gene ambiguous. V was pared by 1 base and J by 2 bases, with 4 bases between. This CDR3 region has 13 residues. CDR1 is SGHTA, CDR2 FQGTGA, per germline. The CDR3 nucleotides are TGTGCCAGCAGCTTAATATCCACAGATACGCAGTATTTT. Its protein product is CASSLISTDTQYF.

The chain joins TRBV7-2 to TRBJ1-1; TRBD1 is a possible D gene (6 bases). This CDR3 spans 15 amino acids. The ends were cut back, 3 bases at V and 1 base at J, with 12 bases in the middle. From germline, CDR1 is SGHTA and CDR2 FQGNSA. The CDR3 spells CASSFGGRENTEAFF. The CDR3 DNA is TGTGCCAGCAGCTTTGGGGGCAGGGAGAACACTGAAGCTTTCTTT. Looking up the rest from reference TRBV7-2 and TRBJ1-1 gives the full variable domain: GAGVSQSPSNKVTEKGKDVELRCDPISGHTALYWYRQSLGQGLEFLIYFQGNSAPDKSGLPSDRFSAERTGGSVSTLTIQRTQQEDSAVYLCASSFGGRENTEAFFGQGTRLTVV.

This clone occurred a few times. The rearrangement uses TRBV11-2 and TRBJ1-6; D may be TRBD1 (5 bases). The CDR3 is 13 residues long. Per germline, CDR1 SGHAT and CDR2 FQNNGV. Trimming removed 1 base from V and 10 bases from J, with 8 bases in between. The CDR3 here is CASSLVGESPLHF. The CDR3 DNA sequence: TGTGCCAGCAGCTTAGTAGGGGAATCACCCCTCCACTTT.

As DNA, the CDR3 is TGCAGCGTTGTTGGACAGCATATGAGCTCCTACGAGCAGTACTTC. Protein product: CSVVGQHMSSYEQYF. V gene TRBV29-1 combines with J gene TRBJ2-7; D perhaps matches TRBD1 (6 bases). The CDR3 has 15 residues. CDR1 and CDR2 from the germline V gene are SQVTM and ANQGSEA. The ends were cut back, 4 bases at V and 0 bases at J, with 16 bases in the middle.

This clone has more than one count but fewer than ten. The chain combines TRBV9 with TRBJ2-2; 8 bases agree with TRBD1. J lost 6 bases, V lost 4 bases, and 5 bases had no gene match. Germline lookup yields CDR1 SGDLS and CDR2 YYNGEE. The CDR3 extends over 14 amino acids. This CDR3 reads CASSPRQGPGELFF. CDR3 nucleotide sequence: TGTGCCAGCAGCCCAAGACAGGGGCCCGGGGAGCTGTTTTTT.

The chain has TRBV10-1 and TRBJ1-1; the D gene is possibly TRBD1 (6 bases). Germline loops: CDR1 WNHNN, CDR2 SYGVQD (reference sequence). V was clipped by 4 bases and J by 4 bases, with 13 bases between them. The CDR3 sequence is 14 residues long. The DNA of the CDR3 is TGCGCCAGCAGTGCTAACAGGGTTGGCACTGAAGCTTTCTTT. Translated: CASSANRVGTEAFF.

This CDR3 reads CAWTYLLSGASTGELFF. The CDR3 nucleotides are TGTGCCTGGACCTACCTCTTGAGCGGGGCTAGCACCGGGGAGCTGTTTTTT. The chain is built from TRBV30 and TRBJ2-2; 7 bases match TRBD2. The V gene's germline CDR1 is GTSNPN and CDR2 SVGIG (reference sequence). After removal of 4 bases from V and 4 bases from J, the junction contained 15 bases not matched to a gene. The CDR3 sequence is 17 residues long.

The chain is built from TRBV9 and TRBJ2-2, with TRBD2 identical over 13 bases. CDR1 is SGDLS and CDR2 is YYNGEE in the germline V gene. V gave up 4 bases and J gave up 9 bases; unmatched junction bases: 3. CDR3 length: 14 amino acids. The CDR3 DNA reads as TGTGCCAGCAGCCGGACTAGCGGGAGTCGGGAGCTGTTTTTT. Amino acids: CASSRTSGSRELFF.

This chain uses TRBV7-2 with TRBJ2-3, with 8 bases that match TRBD2. J lost 1 base, V lost 5 bases, and 5 bases had no gene match. Germline values: CDR1 SGHTA, CDR2 FQGNSA. The CDR3 contains 15 residues. The CDR3 is CASSSRAGGTDTQYF. In DNA form, the CDR3 reads TGTGCCAGCAGCAGCAGAGCGGGAGGCACAGATACGCAGTATTTT.

This sequence joins TRBV10-3 and TRBJ1-1; TRBD1 matches at 8 bases. V gave up 2 bases and J gave up 4 bases; unmatched junction bases: 3. Germline lookup yields CDR1 ENHRY and CDR2 SYGVKD. The CDR3 totals 14 residues. CDR3 region: CAISERTGGTEAFF. The CDR3 nucleotides read TGTGCCATCAGTGAGCGAACAGGGGGCACTGAAGCTTTCTTT.

This clone was counted a few times. The chain is built from TRBV7-3 and TRBJ2-7; 8 nucleotides match TRBD1. Germline V gene data show CDR1 as SGHTA and CDR2 as FQGTGA. The ends lost 2 bases at V and 0 bases at J; junction bases unmatched: 9. The CDR3 loop spans 17 amino acids. CDR3 sequence: CASSLGTGGKASYEQYF. In nucleotides, the CDR3 is TGTGCCAGCAGCTTAGGGACAGGCGGAAAAGCCTCCTACGAGCAGTACTTC.

J is TRBJ2-3 and V is TRBV19; 16 nucleotides align to TRBD2. Per the germline V gene, CDR1 is LNHDA and CDR2 is SQIVND (reference sequence). This CDR3 has 19 amino acids. The trim removed 5 bases at V and 5 bases at J, leaving 13 bases unmatched. The CDR3 sequence is CASSALPGTSGGGLDTQYF. In nucleotides, the CDR3 is TGTGCCAGTAGTGCTCTCCCCGGGACTAGCGGGGGGGGGTTAGATACGCAGTATTTT.

The chain uses TRBV6-1 and TRBJ1-2; D is possibly TRBD1 (6 bases). The CDR3 consists of 14 residues. Trimming stripped 1 base from V and 8 bases from J, with 14 bases between. CDR1 and CDR2 from the germline V gene are MNHNS and SASEGT. CDR3 in amino acids: CASSEGGQSSGYTF. The DNA for the CDR3 is TGTGCCAGCAGTGAAGGGGGGCAGAGTAGCGGCTACACCTTC.

Written as DNA, the CDR3 is TGTGCCAGCAGCCTAACCCACAGGGGGACCACCCACGAGCAGTACTTC. As protein: CASSLTHRGTTHEQYF. V usage is TRBV11-3 and J usage is TRBJ2-7; 8 bases line up with TRBD1. The germline gives CDR1 SGHNT, CDR2 YENEEA. The CDR3 has 16 amino acids. After removal of 5 bases from V and 5 bases from J, the junction contained 14 bases not matched to a gene.

This rearrangement joins TRBV7-9 to TRBJ1-4; D not certain. The V gene's germline CDR1 is SEHNR and CDR2 FQNEAQ (reference sequence). The CDR3 sequence is 12 residues long. Between the trimmed V and J ends, which lost 3 bases and 6 bases, there was a span of 5 bases. The CDR3 here is CASSLSYEKLFF. The CDR3 bases are TGTGCCAGCAGCTTGTCCTATGAAAAACTGTTTTTT. The variable domain in full, with the rest retrieved from reference TRBV7-9 and TRBJ1-4, is DTGVSQNPRHKITKRGQNVTFRCDPISEHNRLYWYRQTLGQGPEFLTYFQNEAQLEKSRLLSDRFSAERPKGSFSTLEIQRTEQGDSAMYLCASSLSYEKLFFGSGTQLSVL.

This clone has a single count. This chain joins TRBV5-1 and TRBJ1-2; tentatively, D is TRBD1 (5 bases). Germline CDR1 SGHRS, CDR2 YFSETQ. The CDR3 length is 15 residues. V shed 1 base and J shed 4 bases, with 14 bases lying between them. In nucleotides, the CDR3 is TGCGCCAGCAGCTTGTTGGCAGGGCCTATCTATGGCTACACCTTC. As protein: CASSLLAGPIYGYTF.

This chain uses TRBV9 with TRBJ2-2; TRBD2 matches at 7 bases. The germline V gene has CDR1 SGDLS and CDR2 YYNGEE. There are 17 residues in the CDR3. V gave up 2 bases and J gave up 4 bases; unmatched junction bases: 11. The CDR3 reads CASSVSMGRVSTGELFF. CDR3 bases: TGTGCCAGCAGCGTGTCAATGGGGAGGGTGAGCACCGGGGAGCTGTTTTTT.

This chain links TRBV21-1 with TRBJ2-7; the listed D gene, TRBD1, was not tested against the DNA. TRBV21-1 is assigned pseudogene status. This CDR3 comprises 14 residues. CDR3 nucleotides: TGTGCCGGCTTCTCCGGGACAGGGTCCTACGAGCAGTACTTC. Its protein product is CAGFSGTGSYEQYF.

The chain links TRBV5-8 to TRBJ2-1, with 12 nucleotides matching TRBD2. J was trimmed by 8 bases and V by 4 bases; bases with no gene match: 10. Germline V gene data show CDR1 as SGHTS and CDR2 as YDEGEE. There are 16 residues in the CDR3. Written as DNA, the CDR3 is TGTGCCAGCAGCCCCCATCGACTAGCGGGAGATGATGAGCAGTTCTTC. Translating it yields CASSPHRLAGDDEQFF.

The CDR3 region is CASIFSSGANVLTF. CDR3 bases: TGTGCCAGCATTTTTAGTTCTGGGGCCAACGTCCTGACTTTC. The chain joins TRBV11-2 to TRBJ2-6, with no clear D. CDR1 is SGHAT and CDR2 is FQNNGV in the germline V gene. Between the trimmed V and J ends, which lost 7 bases and 1 base, there was a span of 8 bases. The CDR3 is 14 residues long.

In this sample, this clone turned up a few times. The chain joins TRBV18 to TRBJ2-1, with 10 bases that match TRBD2. The CDR3 covers 17 residues. J gave up 0 bases and V 2 bases, and 4 bases lay outside the gene matches. CDR1 is KGHSH and CDR2 is LQKENI in the germline V gene. CDR3 sequence reads: CASSPMERGGSYNEQFF. CDR3 nucleotide sequence: TGTGCCAGCTCACCAATGGAGCGGGGGGGCTCCTACAATGAGCAGTTCTTC.

The chain carries TRBV30 and TRBJ2-2; TRBD1 matches at 11 bases. This CDR3 is built from 14 residues. The germline gives CDR1 GTSNPN, CDR2 SVGIG (reference sequence). V trimming: 3 bases; J trimming: 5 bases; junction bases outside the gene matches: 2. The CDR3 DNA reads TGTGCCTGGAGGGGGGACAGGGGGACCGGGGAGCTGTTTTTT. Encoded protein: CAWRGDRGTGELFF.

V is TRBV19 and J is TRBJ2-5, with D uncertain. The CDR3 is 10 amino acids. Trimming took 9 bases from V and 7 from J, leaving 9 bases between them. Germline values: CDR1 LNHDA, CDR2 SQIVND (reference sequence). CDR3 sequence reads: CASRWRTQYF. CDR3 DNA: TGTGCCAGCCGGTGGAGGACCCAGTACTTC.

The chain combines TRBV7-8 with TRBJ2-7; 9 bases are shared with TRBD2. Trimming at V came to 5 bases and at J to 4 bases, leaving 9 bases not matched to a gene. Per germline, CDR1 SGHVS and CDR2 FQNEAQ. The CDR3 has 15 residues. The CDR3 bases are TGTGCCAGCAGCCGCCAAAGCGGGGGGACTTACGAGCAGTACTTC. Amino acids: CASSRQSGGTYEQYF.